This TCR beta chain was sequenced for a study of blood T cell repertoires in COVID-19. Study-wide background: Whether acute or convalescent, the COVID-19 samples came from the United States, Italy and Spain. Nucleic acid was either cDNA or gDNA, and it came from T cells, B-cell-depleted T cells, or PBMCs.

Trimming stripped 4 bases from V and 3 bases from J, with 13 bases between. This CDR3 region has 15 residues. Germline V CDR1 and CDR2: SGHTA, FQGNSA. Participants came from under 30 US areas, aged about 18 to 89 years. Two negative PCRs, clearance, or symptom resolution characterized the recovered Cohort 3 donors. Sequenced by immunoSEQ multiplex PCR; TCRdb stores in-frame clones only, minus some. Here the sample spans 100,000 to 150,000 clones, 84% being singletons. This receptor was obtained from a woman in her thirties who had recovered from COVID-19. The V gene is TRBV7-2, the J gene TRBJ2-1; maybe TRBD1 (6 bases). Sequencing was performed on PBMCs or T cells enriched from blood (not recorded which). CDR3 nucleotides: TGTGCCAGCAGCTCCCCAGGGGTCCGCTACAATGAGCAGTTCTTC. Its translation is CASSSPGVRYNEQFF.